This TCR beta chain was retrieved from a study of early T cells in non-severe SARS-CoV-2 infection. This clonotype came up a few times. Unique molecular identifiers were attached to individual cDNA molecules. Each CDR3 protein is one row after TCRdb ran MiXCR on the 5' RACE reads. Counted here are 70,000 to 75,000 distinct CDR3 sequences, approximately 12% occurring once; the ten biggest clones make up approximately 5%. This receptor was taken from an adult who was a healthcare worker with PCR-confirmed SARS-CoV-2 infection or an uninfected control (not recorded which). The sample was whole blood.

CDR3 residues: CASSKLGTVGRLGNEQFF. The CDR3 DNA reads as TGTGCCAGCAGCAAGCTCGGGACAGTGGGTAGGCTAGGGAATGAGCAGTTCTTC. V gene TRBV7-9 combines with J gene TRBJ2-1; 7 positions match TRBD1. V was pared by 5 bases and J by 7 bases, with 20 bases of the junction left unmatched. This CDR3 contains 18 residues. The germline V gene encodes CDR1 SEHNR and CDR2 FQNEAQ (reference sequence).